This T cell receptor beta chain was captured in a study of blood T cell repertoires in COVID-19. This table comes from immunoSEQ multiplex PCR, and its TCRdb copy is limited to in-frame clones, with some not included. The table records about 150,000 clones, 84% of them present only once. Germline V lookup: CDR1 MGHDK, CDR2 SYGVNS. The CDR3 contains 13 residues. The V and J ends lost 6 bases and 1 base respectively, with 10 bases between them. The source of this sequence is a young man with COVID-19, enrolled during active disease. Sequencing input: peripheral blood. The chain carries TRBV25-1 and TRBJ2-7; D is perhaps TRBD1 (5 bases). The DNA for the CDR3 is TGTGCCAGCAGCGAGACAGCTTCCTACGAGCAGTACTTC. It yields the protein CASSETASYEQYF.